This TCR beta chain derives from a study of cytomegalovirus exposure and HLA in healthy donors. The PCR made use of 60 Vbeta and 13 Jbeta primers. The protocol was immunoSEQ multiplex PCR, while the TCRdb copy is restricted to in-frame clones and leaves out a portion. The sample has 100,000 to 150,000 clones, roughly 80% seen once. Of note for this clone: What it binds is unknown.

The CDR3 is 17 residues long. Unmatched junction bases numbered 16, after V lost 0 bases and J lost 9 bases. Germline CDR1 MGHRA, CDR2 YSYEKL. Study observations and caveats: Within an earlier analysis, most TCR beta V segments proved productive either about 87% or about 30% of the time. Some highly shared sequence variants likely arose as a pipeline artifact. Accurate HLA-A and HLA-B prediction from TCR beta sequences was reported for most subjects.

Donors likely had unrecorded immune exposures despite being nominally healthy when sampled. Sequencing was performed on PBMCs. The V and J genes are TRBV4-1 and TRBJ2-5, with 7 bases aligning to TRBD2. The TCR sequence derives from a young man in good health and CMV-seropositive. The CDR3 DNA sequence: TGCGCCAGCAGCCAAGATGCTAGCCCCGGTGGGGGGGAGGCCCAGTACTTC. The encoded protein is CASSQDASPGGGEAQYF.